This is a list of T cell receptor beta chains from one sample in a study of shared clonotypes between healthy human individuals. Assay: immunoSEQ multiplex PCR; the TCRdb copy retains only in-frame clones and omits some. In the table there are 850,000 to 1,200,000 clones, about three quarters of which are singletons. The sequenced material came from memory CD4+ T cells sorted from blood. Source of these receptors: a man younger than 35 in good health. Both conserved end residues are part of each CDR3. D genes are given only for firm matches. Not every row has a clone size; where given, it reads once, few, many or a size class.

v_call: TRBV7-9; clone_size: .; d_call: .; j_call: TRBJ2-3; cdr3_nt: TGTGCCAGCAGCCCTCTAACTAGCAACACTGGCACAGATACGCAGTATTTT; cdr3_aa: CASSPLTSNTGTDTQYF
v_call: TRBV2; clone_size: .; d_call: .; j_call: TRBJ2-3; cdr3_nt: TGTGCCAGCAGTGCTATTGGCGGGGGCCGGGCAGATACGCAGTATTTT; cdr3_aa: CASSAIGGGRADTQYF
v_call: TRBV29-1; clone_size: .; d_call: TRBD2; j_call: TRBJ2-1; cdr3_nt: TGCAGCGTCACCCTAGCGGATTACAATGAGCAGTTCTTC; cdr3_aa: CSVTLADYNEQFF
v_call: TRBV6-1; clone_size: .; d_call: TRBD1; j_call: TRBJ2-1; cdr3_nt: TGTGCCAGCAGTGAAGACCTATCGGGCGACAGGGGCTACAATGAGCAGTTCTTC; cdr3_aa: CASSEDLSGDRGYNEQFF
v_call: TRBV27; clone_size: .; d_call: .; j_call: TRBJ2-2; cdr3_nt: TGTGCCAGCAGTTTAGAGGGCAGGAGGAACACCGGGGAGCTGTTTTTT; cdr3_aa: CASSLEGRRNTGELFF
v_call: TRBV11-2; clone_size: few; d_call: .; j_call: TRBJ1-1; cdr3_nt: TGTGCCAGCAGCTTAGTAGAGAACACTGAAGCTTTCTTT; cdr3_aa: CASSLVENTEAFF
v_call: TRBV6-5; clone_size: .; d_call: .; j_call: TRBJ1-4; cdr3_nt: TGTGCCAGCAGTTACTCGTTCAGGGATCGGTTTTTT; cdr3_aa: CASSYSFRDRFF
v_call: TRBV5-6; clone_size: .; d_call: .; j_call: TRBJ1-5; cdr3_nt: TGTGCCAGCAGCTTGGACAGGGAGGTCCAGCCCCAGCATTTT; cdr3_aa: CASSLDREVQPQHF
v_call: TRBV11-3; clone_size: .; d_call: TRBD2; j_call: TRBJ2-1; cdr3_nt: TGTGCCAGTTCTAGCGGGGGTCTGTACAATGAGCAGTTCTTC; cdr3_aa: CASSSGGLYNEQFF
v_call: TRBV30; clone_size: few; d_call: .; j_call: TRBJ1-1; cdr3_nt: TGTGCCTGGAGCAATTCCGGGGGAGGGGTGGCTTTCTTT; cdr3_aa: CAWSNSGGGVAFF